The 12 T cell receptor beta chains presented below share a single source sample, sequenced in a study of technical replicates of blood from a few donors. Sequencing used immunoSEQ multiplex PCR; TCRdb keeps in-frame clones, though not all of them. The sample holds tens of thousands of clones, around 94% seen once. Sequencing used T cells isolated from PBMCs. These receptors were taken from a human donor in good health.

The rearrangement links TRBV7-3 to TRBJ2-3; D is undetermined. The CDR3 has 13 amino acids. The V gene lost 5 bases and the J gene lost 5 bases, with 11 bases spanning the gap. CDR1 is SGHTA, CDR2 FQGTGA, per germline. The CDR3 region is CASSPEVGDTQYF. DNA for the CDR3: TGTGCCAGCAGCCCCGAGGTGGGAGATACGCAGTATTTT. The whole variable domain, remainder taken from reference TRBV7-3 and TRBJ2-3, is GAGVSQTPSNKVTEKGKYVELRCDPISGHTALYWYRQSLGQGPEFLIYFQGTGAADDSGLPNDRFFAVRPEGSVSTLKIQRTERGDSAVYLCASSPEVGDTQYFGPGTRLTVL.

The chain has TRBV19 and TRBJ1-5; 8 positions agree with TRBD1. The CDR3 has 18 residues. Trimming cost V 1 base and J 0 bases; bases outside gene matches: 8. CDR1 is LNHDA and CDR2 is SQIVND in the germline V gene (reference sequence). This chain's CDR3 is CASSIVAGGTHSNQPQHF. In DNA form, the CDR3 reads TGTGCCAGTAGTATAGTGGCAGGGGGCACCCATAGCAATCAGCCCCAGCATTTT.

The rearrangement uses TRBV10-2 and TRBJ2-2; D not resolved. The germline V gene encodes CDR1 WSHSY and CDR2 SAAADI. The V end lost 6 bases, the J end lost 0 bases, and 14 bases lay between the germline ends. This CDR3 region has 16 residues. CDR3 sequence: CASSQRAGANTGELFF. DNA for the CDR3: TGCGCCAGCAGCCAACGTGCAGGTGCGAACACCGGGGAGCTGTTTTTT.

The chain is built from TRBV5-6 and TRBJ2-7; D is possibly TRBD2 (5 bases). Germline assignment: CDR1 SGHDT and CDR2 YYEEEE. The CDR3 is 15 amino acids. V was clipped by 4 bases and J by 2 bases, with 16 bases between them. In nucleotides, the CDR3 is TGTGCCAGCAGCCCCCCGGCGGGCCCCCCCTACGAGCAGTACTTC. This encodes CASSPPAGPPYEQYF.

The genes are TRBV15 and TRBJ1-6; 10 bases line up with TRBD1. The junction had 7 bases not matched to a gene; V was cut back by 3 bases and J by 8 bases. Germline V lookup: CDR1 LNHNV, CDR2 YYDKDF (reference sequence). The CDR3 runs 16 residues. CDR3 nucleotide sequence: TGTGCCACCAGCAGTTGGACAGGGGGATCGGATTCACCCCTCCACTTT. Translated, it gives CATSSWTGGSDSPLHF.

The rearrangement links TRBV4-2 to TRBJ2-4, with D unresolved. Germline values: CDR1 LGHNA, CDR2 YNFKEQ. The CDR3 spans 16 residues. V was cut by 4 bases and J by 1 base, with 14 bases left in between. The CDR3: CASSPQILRAKNIQYF. The CDR3 coding sequence is TGTGCCAGCAGCCCCCAAATACTACGGGCCAAAAACATTCAGTACTTC.

J is TRBJ1-4 and V is TRBV5-1; tentative D call: TRBD1 (5 bases). V lost 4 bases, J lost 0 bases, and 10 bases lay in between. Germline-derived CDR1 and CDR2 are SGHRS and YFSETQ. This CDR3 comprises 15 residues. CDR3: CASSVDSPTNEKLFF. As DNA, the CDR3 is TGCGCCAGCAGCGTAGACAGCCCAACTAATGAAAAACTGTTTTTT. Based on the CDR3 plus reference TRBV5-1 and TRBJ1-4, the full variable domain is KAGVTQTPRYLIKTRGQQVTLSCSPISGHRSVSWYQQTPGQGLQFLFEYFSETQRNKGNFPGRFSGRQFSNSRSEMNVSTLELGDSALYLCASSVDSPTNEKLFFGSGTQLSVL.

The chain employs TRBV19 and TRBJ1-5; possible D gene TRBD1, 6 bases. CDR3 length equals 13 residues. Germline loops: CDR1 LNHDA, CDR2 SQIVND (reference sequence). V was pared by 9 bases and J by 4 bases, with 13 bases between. CDR3 nucleotides: TGTGCCAGCATGAACAGGGCAAATCAGCCCCAGCATTTT. Translating it yields CASMNRANQPQHF.

Only one count was recorded for this clone. The chain uses TRBV6-1 and TRBJ2-1; 8 bases fit TRBD2. The J segment lost 4 bases and the V segment lost 5 bases, leaving 7 bases of the junction unmatched. This CDR3 contains 15 residues. Germline values: CDR1 MNHNS, CDR2 SASEGT. For the CDR3, the DNA is TGTGCCAGCAGTACAAGCGGGAGTTCTTACAATGAGCAGTTCTTC. Amino acids: CASSTSGSSYNEQFF.

The CDR3 nucleotides are TGCAGCGTTATAGGGACAGGGGACACTGAAGCTTTCTTT. Its translation is CSVIGTGDTEAFF. The chain couples TRBV29-1 to TRBJ1-1, with TRBD1 identical over 10 bases. Germline values: CDR1 SQVTM, CDR2 ANQGSEA. The CDR3 spans 13 residues. The trim removed 5 bases at V and 3 bases at J, leaving 3 bases unmatched.

The genes are TRBV13 and TRBJ2-7; 14 bases agree with TRBD2. Germline-derived CDR1 and CDR2 are PRHDT and FYEKMQ (reference sequence). V trimming: 4 bases; J trimming: 4 bases; junction bases outside the gene matches: 3. This CDR3 has 15 amino acids. The CDR3 here is CASSSGLAGAYEQYF. The DNA of the CDR3 is TGTGCCAGCAGCTCGGGACTAGCGGGGGCGTACGAGCAGTACTTC.

This sequence joins TRBV2 and TRBJ2-3; TRBD1 might be the D (5 bases). Germline CDR1 and CDR2: SNHLY and FYNNEI. V shed 2 bases and J shed 2 bases, with 11 bases lying between them. This CDR3 comprises 15 residues. As DNA, the CDR3 is TGTGCCAGCAGTGAAAGGCAGGGATTCACAGATACGCAGTATTTT. This translates into CASSERQGFTDTQYF.